This passage covers 23 T cell receptor beta chains from one sample sequenced in a study of blood T cells in healthy people across ages. Primed by a sample-barcoded 5' primer and a J-beta primer mix, a second PCR proceeded for 7 to 11 cycles. TCRdb fed the 5' RACE reads into MiXCR, producing one record per CDR3 protein. The table shows over a million distinct CDR3 sequences, with approximately 59% occurring only once. Sample: blood. The receptor set was obtained from a man between 18 and 35 years old in good health.

This chain links TRBV6-6 with TRBJ2-3; a weak D match, TRBD2 (5 bases). CDR1 and CDR2 from the germline V gene are MNHNY and SVGAGI (reference sequence). The CDR3 has 13 amino acids. Trimming took 2 bases from V and 8 from J, leaving 11 bases between them. As DNA, the CDR3 is TGTGCCAGCAGTTACCTCGGAGGTGTTACGCAGTATTTT. This encodes CASSYLGGVTQYF.

This clonotype showed up just a few times. The V gene is TRBV4-3, the J gene TRBJ2-6, with D tentatively TRBD1 (5 bases). The CDR3 has 16 residues. CDR1 is LGHNA, CDR2 YSLEER, per germline. V lost 1 base and J 4 bases, leaving 11 bases between the germline ends. The DNA for the CDR3 is TGCGCCAGCAGCCAAGGAGAGAAGGGGGGGGCCAACGTCCTGACTTTC. Encoded protein: CASSQGEKGGANVLTF.

The V gene is TRBV10-3, the J gene TRBJ2-3; unclear D gene. Germline CDR1 ENHRY, CDR2 SYGVKD. Trimming took off 7 bases at V and 0 bases at J, with 11 bases between the two ends. The CDR3 spans 14 residues. The CDR3 nucleotides are TGTGCCATCATGGACGGATCTAGCACAGATACGCAGTATTTT. This encodes CAIMDGSSTDTQYF.

This chain connects TRBV4-1 to TRBJ1-3; 8 positions match TRBD1. Germline V gene lookup returns CDR1 MGHRA and CDR2 YSYEKL. The CDR3 sequence is 17 residues long. V was clipped by 4 bases and J by 2 bases; unmatched bases: 10. The CDR3 bases are TGCGCCAGCAGCCTAAGGGCTAACAGGGGGACTGGAAACACCATATATTTT. Translating it yields CASSLRANRGTGNTIYF.

The V and J genes are TRBV6-5 and TRBJ2-1, with TRBD1 matching 7 bases. This CDR3 spans 15 amino acids. CDR1 and CDR2 (germline): MNHEY, SVGAGI. The V segment lost 2 bases and the J segment 9 bases; nucleotides outside the gene matches: 10. CDR3 amino acids: CASSYTKQGSGEQFF. CDR3 coding DNA: TGTGCCAGCAGTTACACTAAACAGGGGTCGGGTGAGCAGTTCTTC.

Written as DNA, the CDR3 is TGTGCCAGCAGCCGACACAGAGCTAACTATGGCTACACCTTC. Translated, it gives CASSRHRANYGYTF. V is TRBV4-2 and J is TRBJ1-2; no clear D gene. This CDR3 is 14 amino acids long. Per the germline V gene, CDR1 is LGHNA and CDR2 is YNFKEQ. V shed 4 bases and J shed 0 bases, with 9 bases lying between them.

This sequence joins TRBV7-6 and TRBJ2-5; D gene uncertain. The CDR3 has 13 residues. Trimming shortened V by 2 bases and J by 5 bases, and 9 bases separated the two germline ends. CDR1 and CDR2 (germline): SGHVS, FNYEAQ. The CDR3, as DNA: TGTGCCAGCAGCTTAAGCCCTCCGGAGACCCAGTACTTC. This encodes CASSLSPPETQYF.

This clonotype was counted only a few times. This rearrangement joins TRBV20-1 to TRBJ2-3; 8 bases align to TRBD2. This CDR3 region has 14 residues. Germline CDR1 DFQATT, CDR2 SNEGSKA (reference sequence). After removal of 3 bases from V and 5 bases from J, the junction contained 7 bases not matched to a gene. This CDR3 reads CSASVGRAGDTQYF. CDR3 DNA sequence: TGCAGTGCTAGCGTCGGGAGGGCCGGAGATACGCAGTATTTT.

V and J are TRBV3-1 and TRBJ2-7, with D possibly being TRBD2 (5 bases). Trimming pared 4 bases from V and 10 bases from J, leaving 17 bases between. The CDR3 loop spans 13 amino acids. Germline values: CDR1 LGHDT, CDR2 YNNKEL (reference sequence). The CDR3 loop reads CASSRGSGTQQYF. As DNA, the CDR3 is TGTGCCAGCAGCCGCGGGTCCGGCACACAACAGTACTTC.

This chain connects TRBV7-9 to TRBJ1-2; no firm D call. Germline V CDR1 and CDR2: SEHNR, FQNEAQ (reference sequence). This CDR3 is 11 amino acids long. With 5 bases removed from V and 8 bases from J, the gap between germline ends came to 9 bases. Here the CDR3 DNA reads TGTGCCAGCAGCGGCCCAACGGGCTACACCTTC. Translation: CASSGPTGYTF. The variable domain in full, completed from reference TRBV7-9 and TRBJ1-2, reads DTGVSQNPRHKITKRGQNVTFRCDPISEHNRLYWYRQTLGQGPEFLTYFQNEAQLEKSRLLSDRFSAERPKGSFSTLEIQRTEQGDSAMYLCASSGPTGYTFGSGTRLTVV.

The rearrangement links TRBV9 to TRBJ1-4; TRBD1 might be the D (5 bases). This CDR3 has 15 residues. Per germline, CDR1 SGDLS and CDR2 YYNGEE. Trimming took off 3 bases at V and 8 bases at J, with 17 bases between the two ends. CDR3 amino acids: CASSALTVGGEKLFF. Here the CDR3 DNA reads TGTGCCAGCAGCGCTTTGACAGTGGGTGGGGAAAAACTGTTTTTT.

The chain combines TRBV7-9 with TRBJ2-3, with 7 bases identical to TRBD1. The V gene end was trimmed by 10 bases and the J gene end by 3 bases; junction bases not matched to a gene: 22. The CDR3 is made up of 18 amino acids. CDR1 and CDR2 from the germline V gene are SEHNR and FQNEAQ (reference sequence). CDR3 sequence (DNA): TGTGCCAACAGGGGTATTCGGGGAGCGGTGGGGGAAACAGATACGCAGTATTTT. Encoded protein: CANRGIRGAVGETDTQYF.

This chain joins TRBV10-3 and TRBJ2-7, with 8 bases that match TRBD2. V gave up 6 bases and J gave up 7 bases; unmatched junction bases: 29. The CDR3 has 20 residues. The V gene's germline CDR1 is ENHRY and CDR2 SYGVKD. CDR3 coding DNA: TGTGCCATCAGGACGTACCCCTTCGGTAGCGGGACTACCTCCTACAATGAGCAGTACTTC. This gives the protein CAIRTYPFGSGTTSYNEQYF.

This clonotype came up a few times. The genes are TRBV4-3 and TRBJ2-5; D remains ambiguous. Trimming removed 0 bases at V and 4 bases at J, with 18 bases between. CDR3 length: 17 amino acids. The germline gives CDR1 LGHNA, CDR2 YSLEER. The CDR3 loop is CASSQDSEMATAETQYF. The DNA for the CDR3 is TGCGCCAGCAGCCAAGATTCCGAAATGGCGACCGCAGAGACCCAGTACTTC.

This chain connects TRBV18 to TRBJ1-1, with D possibly TRBD1 on 6 matching bases. V gave up 3 bases and J gave up 6 bases, with 11 bases separating them. From germline, CDR1 is KGHSH and CDR2 LQKENI. CDR3 length: 13 residues. For the CDR3, the DNA is TGTGCCAGCTCACCCCAACAGGGCTCTGAAGCTTTCTTT. The encoded protein is CASSPQQGSEAFF.

This chain links TRBV28 with TRBJ1-4, with D perhaps TRBD1 (5 bases). The CDR3 contains 16 residues. Germline lookup yields CDR1 MDHEN and CDR2 SYDVKM. V lost 4 bases, J lost 0 bases, and 12 bases lay in between. The CDR3 loop is CASSWGWETTNEKLFF. The CDR3, as DNA: TGTGCCAGCAGTTGGGGCTGGGAGACAACTAATGAAAAACTGTTTTTT.

This chain connects TRBV27 to TRBJ2-4; 7 bases are shared with TRBD2. The end of the DNA aligns better with TRBJ2-7, so the J call may be wrong. CDR3 size: 16 residues. Looked up from germline, CDR1 is MNHEY and CDR2 is SMNVEV (reference sequence). The CDR3 DNA sequence: TGTGCCAGCAGTTTAGGGGGGGACCCGGCCCCCTACGAGCAGTACTTC. Protein sequence: CASSLGGDPAPYEQYF.

This clonotype was seen just once. The chain carries TRBV5-5 and TRBJ2-7, with 7 bases fitting TRBD1. TRBJ2-5 matches the DNA end more closely, so the J call is doubtful. CDR3 length: 14 amino acids. The germline CDR1 and CDR2 sequences are SGHKS and YYEKEE (reference sequence). The CDR3 DNA reads as TGTGCCAGCAGCTTCGTAGGGACAGAAGAGACCCAGTACTTC. This sequence encodes CASSFVGTEETQYF.

This chain connects TRBV7-9 to TRBJ2-1; D is perhaps TRBD2 (5 bases). V was cut by 2 bases and J by 0 bases, with 17 bases left in between. CDR1 and CDR2 (germline): SEHNR, FQNEAQ (reference sequence). The CDR3 has 18 amino acids. The CDR3 loop is CASSLSVSGWSSYNEQFF. The CDR3 bases are TGTGCCAGCAGCTTAAGCGTATCGGGGTGGAGCTCCTACAATGAGCAGTTCTTC.

CDR3 sequence: CASGHLANTGELFF. In DNA form, the CDR3 reads TGTGCCAGCGGCCATCTTGCGAACACCGGGGAGCTGTTTTTT. V gene TRBV6-5 combines with J gene TRBJ2-2; no definite D call. Per germline, CDR1 MNHEY and CDR2 SVGAGI. Trimming took off 8 bases at V and 0 bases at J, with 10 bases between the two ends. The CDR3 contains 14 residues.

The V call is TRBV7-9, the J call TRBJ1-4; D gene ambiguous. V gave up 2 bases and J gave up 5 bases, with 9 bases separating them. The CDR3 spans 14 residues. Germline CDR1 is SEHNR and CDR2 is FQNEAQ (reference sequence). The CDR3 DNA follows: TGTGCCAGCAGCTTAATGGGGAAGAATGAAAAACTGTTTTTT. Translating gives CASSLMGKNEKLFF. The complete variable domain, with remaining parts taken from reference TRBV7-9 and TRBJ1-4, reads DTGVSQNPRHKITKRGQNVTFRCDPISEHNRLYWYRQTLGQGPEFLTYFQNEAQLEKSRLLSDRFSAERPKGSFSTLEIQRTEQGDSAMYLCASSLMGKNEKLFFGSGTQLSVL.

V usage is TRBV2 and J usage is TRBJ2-4; 8 nucleotides agree with TRBD2. The end of the DNA aligns better with TRBJ2-5, so the J call may be wrong. Per the germline V gene, CDR1 is SNHLY and CDR2 is FYNNEI. The CDR3 covers 15 residues. The CDR3 reads CASSSHSGAVETQYF. The CDR3 region has the DNA TGTGCCAGCAGCTCACATAGCGGGGCTGTAGAGACCCAGTACTTC.

A few counts support this clonotype. The chain carries TRBV12-3 or TRBV12-4 and TRBJ2-3; D gene unclear. V shed 9 bases and J shed 2 bases, with 15 bases lying between them. CDR3 length: 14 amino acids. CDR3 region: CASSGGTLTDTQYF. The CDR3 DNA reads as TGTGCCAGTTCTGGCGGTACCCTCACAGATACGCAGTATTTT.